This T cell receptor (beta chain) was observed in a study of regulatory T cells in long-lasting Graves disease. Study-level information: Persistent cases were those of Graves' disease that involved over 5 years of antithyroid drugs with positive TSH receptor antibodies. Study conclusions and caveats: Favored gene segments in persistent disease were TRBV28, TRBJ1-2 and TRBJ2-5.

Described time point: persistent/refractory GD, antithyroid drugs over 5 years with positive TRAb. RNA isolated from PBMCs was used to make the TCR library. Arm-PCR of CDR3 regions with iRepertoire HTBI primers generated TCR beta libraries. TCRdb reanalysed the multiplex PCR reads using MiXCR and keeps one entry per CDR3 protein. The sample contains 650,000 to 700,000 distinct CDR3 sequences, 25% to 35% of which appear only once. As concerns this clonotype: Its antigen is unknown.

The length of the CDR3 is 14 residues. V was clipped by 5 bases and J by 8 bases, with 15 bases between them. Germline lookup yields CDR1 SGHAT and CDR2 FQNNGV. This receptor was taken from a female donor with Graves disease. V and J are TRBV11-2 and TRBJ1-4, with D unclear. The specimen comprised peripheral blood mononuclear cells (PBMCs), sampled when the disease was refractory, from a patient treated with antithyroid drugs. The CDR3 sequence is CASSLGPLGEKLFF. CDR3 sequence (DNA): TGTGCCAGCAGCCTCGGGCCTCTAGGGGAAAAACTGTTTTTT. The whole variable domain, filled in from reference TRBV11-2 and TRBJ1-4, reads EAGVAQSPRYKIIEKRQSVAFWCNPISGHATLYWYQQILGQGPKLLIQFQNNGVVDDSQLPKDRFSAERLKGVDSTLKIQPAKLEDSAVYLCASSLGPLGEKLFFGSGTQLSVL.